The T cell receptor (beta chain) described here comes from a study of blood T cell repertoires in COVID-19. Study as a whole: In each case, the material was cDNA or gDNA derived from T cells, B-cell-depleted T cells, or PBMCs.

Original data processing: Researchers report that nucleated cell counts were estimated from reference gene primer amplification. Data came from immunoSEQ multiplex PCR; TCRdb stores just in-frame clones and leaves some out. The V and J calls and clone size come from that table; D and trimming were worked out from the DNA. The table has fewer than 300,000 clones, roughly 85% seen once; the top ten hold approximately 3.1%. CDR1 and CDR2 from the germline V gene are SGHRS and YFSETQ. V shed 0 bases, J shed 4 bases, and the junction held 2 bases outside the gene matches. This CDR3 has 14 residues. In the case of this clone: Other DNA sequences from this sample encode an identical CDR3 as well.

The sequence derives from a woman younger than 35 with acute or convalescent COVID-19. This chain connects TRBV5-1 to TRBJ2-3; TRBD1 aligns across 7 bases. The sequenced material came from peripheral blood. Here the CDR3 DNA reads TGCGCCAGCAGCTTGGGGCAGGGGGCAGATACGCAGTATTTT. This gives the protein CASSLGQGADTQYF.